Listed below are T cell receptor beta chains from one sample, sequenced in a study of cytomegalovirus exposure and HLA in healthy donors. Assay: immunoSEQ multiplex PCR; the TCRdb copy retains only in-frame clones and omits some. This table holds around 85,000 clones, approximately 75% found once. Sequencing was done on a sample of PBMCs. These receptor sequences come from a man aged 60 to 69 in good health and CMV-seronegative. CDR3s include the opening cysteine and the closing phenylalanine or tryptophan. D genes are given only for firm matches. Rows give clone size only sometimes, using once, few, many, or a class for an expanded clone.

clone_size	v_call	d_call	j_call	cdr3_nt	cdr3_aa
NA	TRBV7-9	TRBD1	TRBJ2-1	TGTGCCAGCAGCTTCGACAGGGGGCGCGTCGATGAGCAGTTCTTC	CASSFDRGRVDEQFF
NA	TRBV15	NA	TRBJ2-1	TGTGCCACCAGCAGAATAGGACATTCCAGATTGGATGAGCAGTTCTTC	CATSRIGHSRLDEQFF
NA	TRBV30	TRBD1	TRBJ1-2	TGTGCCTGGAGTCCCGACAGGGGCGATGGCTACACCTTC	CAWSPDRGDGYTF
NA	TRBV7-9	NA	TRBJ2-3	TGTGCCAGCAGCCGCAACCGGGACATGGAGAAGGATACGCAGTATTTT	CASSRNRDMEKDTQYF
few	TRBV10-2	NA	TRBJ1-1	TGCGCCAGCAGTACCCCTTCGACAGGGAACACTGAAGCTTTCTTT	CASSTPSTGNTEAFF
NA	TRBV25-1	NA	TRBJ1-2	TGTGCCAGCAGTGAGGGGGGTATTAACTATGGCTACACCTTC	CASSEGGINYGYTF
NA	TRBV2	NA	TRBJ1-1	TGTGCCAGTCGCCGCAGGGAGAACACTGAAGCTTTCTTT	CASRRRENTEAFF
NA	TRBV19	TRBD1	TRBJ1-2	TGTGCCAGTAGTCAAAGGGGACAGGGGCTCTATGGCTACACCTTC	CASSQRGQGLYGYTF
NA	TRBV5-4	TRBD2	TRBJ2-3	TGTGCCAGCAGCTTGGTGCGTGTCGGGACTAGCCTCCGGGGGGAGCAGTATTTT	CASSLVRVGTSLRGEQYF
NA	TRBV10-3	TRBD1	TRBJ1-2	TGTGCCATCAGTCCGGACAGGGTATCGGGCTACACCTTC	CAISPDRVSGYTF
NA	TRBV30	TRBD2	TRBJ2-1	TGTGCCTGGAAAGCGGGGGGGCCCTACAATGAGCAGTTCTTC	CAWKAGGPYNEQFF
NA	TRBV27	TRBD1	TRBJ1-1	TGTGCCAGCAGTTTATGGGGGACAGGGGTTACTGAAGCTTTCTTT	CASSLWGTGVTEAFF
NA	TRBV7-3	NA	TRBJ2-3	TGTGCCAGCAGCCGCCCGGGGGATACGCAGTATTTT	CASSRPGDTQYF
NA	TRBV30	NA	TRBJ1-2	TGTGCCTGGAGCCCTCCCGGGACAAATGGCTACACCTTC	CAWSPPGTNGYTF
NA	TRBV6-1	TRBD1	TRBJ1-2	TGTGCCAGCGTCTTGACAGGGGCTAACTATGGCTACACCTTC	CASVLTGANYGYTF
NA	TRBV11-2	NA	TRBJ1-3	TGTGCCAGCAGCCTATCTACGTCAGGGGCTGGAAACACCATATATTTT	CASSLSTSGAGNTIYF
NA	TRBV5-1	TRBD1	TRBJ2-2	TGCGCCAGCAGCTTGGCAAAGGGGGCTAACACCGGGGAGCTGTTTTTT	CASSLAKGANTGELFF
NA	TRBV6-1	NA	TRBJ2-3	TGTGCCAGCCGCGCGGGGTTAGGAGATACGCAGTATTTT	CASRAGLGDTQYF
NA	TRBV14	TRBD1	TRBJ1-1	TGTGCCAGCAGCCAAGGATCGAGGGGGCGGGCGACTTTCTTT	CASSQGSRGRATFF
once	TRBV9	NA	TRBJ1-5	TGTGCCAGCAGCGCCACAGGGACTAGCAATCAGCCCCAGCATTTT	CASSATGTSNQPQHF
NA	TRBV19	NA	TRBJ2-7	TGTGCCAGTAGTATAGATCGGGGAACACCTTACGAGCAGTACTTC	CASSIDRGTPYEQYF
NA	TRBV6-5	NA	TRBJ2-1	TGTGCCAGCAGTTACTCGAACTCAGGGTCCAATGAGCAGTTCTTC	CASSYSNSGSNEQFF
NA	TRBV5-1	NA	TRBJ2-3	TGCGCCAGCAACATCCAGGGCCTCACAGATACGCAGTATTTT	CASNIQGLTDTQYF
NA	TRBV5-6	NA	TRBJ1-3	TGTGCCAGCAGTGAAGGACAGTTTCTTGGAAACACCATATATTTT	CASSEGQFLGNTIYF
NA	TRBV11-2	TRBD2	TRBJ2-3	TGTGCCAGCAGCTTAGATTGGGCTAGCGGGGGGGAAACAGATACGCAGTATTTT	CASSLDWASGGETDTQYF
once	TRBV2	NA	TRBJ1-2	TGTGCCATCTCGAACGGGAATGGCTACACCTTC	CAISNGNGYTF
NA	TRBV6-5	NA	TRBJ1-6	TGTGCCAGCAGTTACTCTGGTCAGGGCATGGCTTCACCCCTCCACTTT	CASSYSGQGMASPLHF
NA	TRBV2	TRBD2	TRBJ2-5	TGTGCCAGCAGTGATCGGCGGGGGACCGAGGAGACCCAGTACTTC	CASSDRRGTEETQYF
medium-sized	TRBV5-6	NA	TRBJ1-2	TGTGCCAGCAGCTTTAAAAAAAACTATGGCTACACCTTC	CASSFKKNYGYTF
NA	TRBV6-1	TRBD1	TRBJ1-2	TGTGCCAGCAGGCGGGACAGGGAGGGTGGCTACACCTTC	CASRRDREGGYTF
NA	TRBV11-2	NA	TRBJ2-5	TGTGCCAGCAGCTCCGATTTCATTTTGACAGGTTTGGAGACCCAGTACTTC	CASSSDFILTGLETQYF
few	TRBV6-1	NA	TRBJ1-4	TGTGCCAGCAGTGAAGCGCTTCTGGGCGAGGGTGAAAAACTGTTTTTT	CASSEALLGEGEKLFF
NA	TRBV5-1	NA	TRBJ1-2	TGCGCCAGCAGCTTGGCCGCGTCACCTGGCTACACCTTC	CASSLAASPGYTF
NA	TRBV5-1	TRBD1	TRBJ1-2	TGCGCCAGCAGCTGGGACAGGGTGTCTTACACCTTC	CASSWDRVSYTF
NA	TRBV6-6	NA	TRBJ2-5	TGTGCCAGCAGTTACCCTGGACTGTCCCAAGAGACCCAGTACTTC	CASSYPGLSQETQYF
NA	TRBV5-6	TRBD1	TRBJ1-2	TGTGCCAGCAGCTGGGGACAGGGCTTCTATGGCTACACCTTC	CASSWGQGFYGYTF
few	TRBV7-8	NA	TRBJ1-4	TGTGCCAGCAGCGCATACAGAGTTGAAAAACTGTTTTTT	CASSAYRVEKLFF
NA	TRBV28	NA	TRBJ1-2	TGTGCCAGCAGACCGGGAACCTATGGCTACACCTTC	CASRPGTYGYTF
NA	TRBV19	NA	TRBJ2-6	TGTGCCAGTAGCCCCGGGTGGTCCGGGGCCAACGTCCTGACTTTC	CASSPGWSGANVLTF
once	TRBV6-6	TRBD1	TRBJ2-6	TGTGCCAGCAGGGACGAGGGGGCGCTGGGGGCCAACGTCCTGACTTTC	CASRDEGALGANVLTF
NA	TRBV27	NA	TRBJ1-1	TGTGCCAGCAGTTTGCCCCCTCTGGGGGCCAACACTGAAGCTTTCTTT	CASSLPPLGANTEAFF